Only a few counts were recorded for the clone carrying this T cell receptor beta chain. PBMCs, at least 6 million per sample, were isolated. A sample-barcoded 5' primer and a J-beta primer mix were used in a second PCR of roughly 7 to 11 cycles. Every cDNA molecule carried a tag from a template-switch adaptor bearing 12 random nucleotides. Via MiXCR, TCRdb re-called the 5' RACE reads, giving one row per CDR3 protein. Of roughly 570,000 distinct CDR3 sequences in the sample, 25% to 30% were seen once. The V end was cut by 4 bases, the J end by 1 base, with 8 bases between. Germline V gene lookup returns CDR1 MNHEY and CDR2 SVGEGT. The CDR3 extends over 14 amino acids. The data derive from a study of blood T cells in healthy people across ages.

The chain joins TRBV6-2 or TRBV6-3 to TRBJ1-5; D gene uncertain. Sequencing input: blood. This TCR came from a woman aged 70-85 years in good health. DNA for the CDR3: TGTGCCAGCAGTTTGGGAGTAAGCAATCAGCCCCAGCATTTT. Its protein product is CASSLGVSNQPQHF.